Each of the 14 T cell receptor beta chains below was sequenced from the same sample in a study of T cells in Graves' hyperthyroidism and ophthalmopathy. RNA transcripts yielded amplified TCR beta CDR3 regions. The TCR CDR3 was amplified in a first-round RT-PCR using the HTBI primer set. TCRdb re-derived calls from the multiplex PCR reads in MiXCR, one entry per CDR3 protein. The sample yields roughly 290,000 distinct CDR3 sequences, about an eighth seen once. The specimen was blood. The receptor source for this set is a woman aged 25 to 39 with Graves' hyperthyroidism that later progressed to Graves' ophthalmopathy.

This sequence joins TRBV28 and TRBJ1-4; no reliable D call. V lost 5 bases, J lost 0 bases, and 7 bases lay in between. Germline values: CDR1 MDHEN, CDR2 SYDVKM. CDR3 length equals 14 residues. CDR3 protein: CASSPPSTNEKLFF. The CDR3, as DNA: TGTGCCAGCAGTCCGCCTTCAACTAATGAAAAACTGTTTTTT.

This clonotype was seen at least ten times. The chain employs TRBV30 and TRBJ2-1; weak D call: TRBD1 (6 bases). This CDR3 has 14 amino acids. V was trimmed by 4 bases and J by 3 bases, leaving 13 bases between them. Germline values: CDR1 GTSNPN, CDR2 SVGIG (reference sequence). The CDR3 sequence: CAWNPSRGYNEQFF. The CDR3, as DNA: TGTGCCTGGAACCCCTCCAGGGGCTACAATGAGCAGTTCTTC. The variable domain in full, completed from reference TRBV30 and TRBJ2-1, reads SQTIHQWPATLVQPVGSPLSLECTVEGTSNPNLYWYRQAAGRGLQLLFYSVGIGQISSEVPQNLSASRPQDRQFILSSKKLLLSDSGFYLCAWNPSRGYNEQFFGPGTRLTVL.

This clonotype was detected ten times or more. As DNA, the CDR3 is TGTGCCAGCAGCTTAGGACTCACATTTAGCACAGATACGCAGTATTTT. This gives the protein CASSLGLTFSTDTQYF. V is TRBV7-2 and J is TRBJ2-3; D not resolved. This CDR3 contains 16 residues. CDR1 SGHTA and CDR2 FQGNSA come from the germline V gene. V was shortened by 1 base and J by 0 bases, with 11 bases between the two germline ends.

This clonotype was detected ten times or more. This chain uses TRBV7-9 with TRBJ1-2, with 8 positions matching TRBD1. CDR3 length: 17 amino acids. Looked up from germline, CDR1 is SEHNR and CDR2 is FQNEAQ (reference sequence). Losses at the gene ends were 2 bases for V and 3 bases for J; bases not matched to a gene: 11. The CDR3 protein is CASSLQGAIYVDYGYTF. As DNA, the CDR3 is TGTGCCAGCAGCTTACAGGGGGCAATCTACGTTGACTATGGCTACACCTTC.

Concerning this clonotype itself: This could be a read error, since a much larger clone is one nucleotide away. The rearrangement joins TRBV2 to TRBJ2-1; 9 nucleotides agree with TRBD1. Germline lookup yields CDR1 SNHLY and CDR2 FYNNEI. V shed 4 bases and J 7 bases; nucleotides not matched to a gene: 8. The CDR3 contains 15 residues. The chain's CDR3 is CASSVGTGTGNEQFF. The CDR3 DNA reads as TGTGCCAGCAGTGTGGGGACAGGGACTGGGAATGAGCAGTTCTTC.

Ten or more counts support this clonotype. V is TRBV5-5 and J is TRBJ2-4; 7 nucleotides match TRBD1. CDR3 size: 17 residues. The ends lost 4 bases at V and 0 bases at J; junction bases unmatched: 10. The germline V gene encodes CDR1 SGHKS and CDR2 YYEKEE (reference sequence). CDR3 DNA: TGTGCCAGCAGCCCCGGACAGGTTCTACTAGCCAAAAACATTCAGTACTTC. It encodes CASSPGQVLLAKNIQYF.

This clonotype was observed at least ten times. This sequence joins TRBV7-8 and TRBJ2-3, with a weak D call TRBD2 (5 bases). From germline, CDR1 is SGHVS and CDR2 FQNEAQ. This CDR3 contains 16 residues. V was cut by 3 bases and J by 4 bases, with 17 bases left in between. The CDR3 here is CASSFRPSTEADTQYF. The DNA for the CDR3 is TGTGCCAGCAGCTTCCGCCCCTCCACGGAGGCAGATACGCAGTATTTT.

The V call is TRBV2, the J call TRBJ2-2; a possible D gene is TRBD2 (6 bases). The germline gives CDR1 SNHLY, CDR2 FYNNEI. Trimming took off 6 bases at V and 5 bases at J, with 16 bases between the two ends. The CDR3 runs 15 residues. CDR3 sequence reads: CASSAVLARTGELFF. In nucleotides, the CDR3 is TGTGCCAGCAGCGCCGTCCTAGCGAGGACCGGGGAGCTGTTTTTT.

Many counts were recorded for this clonotype. The chain is built from TRBV6-1 and TRBJ2-7; 12 bases match TRBD2. The trim removed 6 bases at V and 6 bases at J, leaving 9 bases unmatched. CDR1 and CDR2 from the germline V gene are MNHNS and SASEGT. The CDR3 runs 15 residues. The chain's CDR3 is CASRSGTSGPREQYF. The CDR3 DNA is TGTGCCAGCAGGTCCGGGACTAGCGGGCCCCGCGAGCAGTACTTC.

This clonotype was recorded only once. The chain employs TRBV6-2 or TRBV6-3 and TRBJ1-6; D possibly corresponds to TRBD1 (5 bases). The CDR3 is 16 amino acids. Germline CDR1 and CDR2: MNHEY and SVGEGT. Trimming took off 4 bases at V and 5 bases at J, with 15 bases between the two ends. The CDR3 bases are TGTGCCAGCAGTTCCAGGGCTTCGGCCCATAATTCACCCCTCCACTTT. Its protein is CASSSRASAHNSPLHF.

This clonotype showed up just a few times. V gene TRBV10-3 combines with J gene TRBJ1-4, with D perhaps TRBD1 (5 bases). CDR3 length: 15 amino acids. Germline-derived CDR1 and CDR2 are ENHRY and SYGVKD. V gave up 0 bases and J gave up 0 bases, with 5 bases separating them. CDR3 in DNA: TGTGCCATCAGTGAGTCGGGGGCAACTAATGAAAAACTGTTTTTT. This translates into CAISESGATNEKLFF.

Notes on this clonotype: A much larger clone differs by one base, so this may be a read error. The V call is TRBV30, the J call TRBJ2-3; TRBD1 is a possible D gene (6 bases). V was clipped by 1 base and J by 2 bases, with 16 bases between them. The V gene's germline CDR1 is GTSNPN and CDR2 SVGIG (reference sequence). The CDR3 totals 16 residues. CDR3 DNA: TGTGCCTGGAGTGAAATAGGGGGTCCCCACACAGATACGCAGTATTTT. The encoded protein is CAWSEIGGPHTDTQYF.

This chain links TRBV19 with TRBJ2-7; D might be TRBD1 (6 bases). The ends were cut back, 5 bases at V and 2 bases at J, with 19 bases in the middle. The CDR3 spans 16 residues. Germline V lookup: CDR1 LNHDA, CDR2 SQIVND (reference sequence). The CDR3 DNA follows: TGTGCCAGTAGTTTGTCTGGGGGCAGCGAAACCTACGAGCAGTACTTC. Translating gives CASSLSGGSETYEQYF.

V usage is TRBV19 and J usage is TRBJ1-1; D ambiguous. Germline CDR1 and CDR2: LNHDA and SQIVND (reference sequence). Deletions cut 1 base from V and 0 bases from J, with 9 bases between. The CDR3 extends over 15 amino acids. The CDR3 DNA sequence: TGTGCCAGTAGTATAGTACCAGGAGTGAACACTGAAGCTTTCTTT. Amino acids: CASSIVPGVNTEAFF.